The rows below give T cell receptor beta chains drawn from one sample of a study of shared clonotypes between healthy human individuals. Assay used: immunoSEQ multiplex PCR; TCRdb lists only in-frame clones, some missing. The sample records more than 2 million clones, 90% to 97% being singletons. Material: naive CD4+ T cells sorted from blood. The origin of the receptors is a man aged 18 to 29 in good health. The CDR3 runs from the conserved cysteine through the conserved F or W. Fields, in order: clone size, D gene, J gene, V gene, CDR3 protein, CDR3 DNA. A D gene is named only where the DNA matches it firmly. Rows may omit the clone size; those that give it use once, few, many or a size class.

once	NA	TRBJ2-3	TRBV7-9	CASLWAGTDTQYF	TGTGCCAGCCTTTGGGCTGGCACAGATACGCAGTATTTT
NA	TRBD1	TRBJ2-7	TRBV28	CASSVQGAGDYEQYF	TGTGCCAGCAGCGTTCAGGGGGCAGGAGACTACGAGCAGTACTTC
NA	NA	TRBJ1-2	TRBV6-5	CASSYELGGANYGYTF	TGTGCCAGCAGTTACGAGTTGGGTGGGGCCAACTATGGCTACACCTTC
NA	TRBD2	TRBJ2-1	TRBV5-1	CASSPGLAGGTYNEQFF	TGCGCCAGCAGCCCCGGACTAGCGGGGGGGACTTACAATGAGCAGTTCTTC
NA	TRBD1	TRBJ1-3	TRBV2	CASSEGTGGFSGNTIYF	TGTGCCAGCAGTGAAGGGACAGGGGGTTTCTCTGGAAACACCATATATTTT
NA	NA	TRBJ1-1	TRBV11-2	CASSARPGGTEAFF	TGTGCCAGCAGCGCTCGACCCGGGGGGACTGAAGCTTTCTTT
NA	NA	TRBJ1-1	TRBV2	CASSVNREAFF	TGTGCCAGCAGTGTAAACAGGGAAGCTTTCTTT
NA	NA	TRBJ1-1	TRBV4-1	CASSQDSGTEAFF	TGCGCCAGCAGCCAAGATTCCGGCACTGAAGCTTTCTTT
few	NA	TRBJ2-5	TRBV5-1	CASSLAGGQQETQYF	TGCGCCAGCAGCTTGGCCGGGGGACAGCAAGAGACCCAGTACTTC
NA	NA	TRBJ1-5	TRBV19	CASKRWGNNQPQHF	TGTGCCAGTAAGAGGTGGGGGAACAATCAGCCCCAGCATTTT
NA	NA	TRBJ1-5	TRBV15	CATSSGSGSNQPQHF	TGTGCCACCAGCAGCGGATCAGGGAGCAATCAGCCCCAGCATTTT
NA	NA	TRBJ2-5	TRBV5-1	CASSLGRAAFQETQYF	TGCGCCAGCAGCTTGGGGCGAGCGGCTTTCCAAGAGACCCAGTACTTC
NA	NA	TRBJ1-6	TRBV6-5	CASRSGTPESSPLHF	TGTGCCAGCAGATCCGGGACCCCAGAGAGTTCACCCCTCCACTTT
once	NA	TRBJ1-2	TRBV5-8	CASTGGQLYGYTF	TGTGCCAGCACCGGGGGCCAGCTGTATGGCTACACCTTC
NA	TRBD1	TRBJ1-6	TRBV27	CASSLGTALGSPLHF	TGTGCCAGCAGTTTAGGGACAGCTTTGGGTTCACCCCTCCACTTT
NA	NA	TRBJ1-3	TRBV5-6	CASSLVLGEASGNTIYF	TGTGCCAGCAGCTTGGTACTGGGGGAGGCCTCTGGAAACACCATATATTTT
NA	NA	TRBJ1-4	TRBV28	CASSSTGPEKLFF	TGTGCCAGCAGTTCGACAGGACCTGAAAAACTGTTTTTT
NA	NA	TRBJ1-2	TRBV27	CASSLRQEYGYTF	TGTGCCAGCAGTTTAAGACAGGAGTATGGCTACACCTTC
NA	TRBD2	TRBJ2-7	TRBV7-9	CASSQTSGLIYEQYF	TGTGCCAGCAGCCAAACTAGCGGGCTCATTTACGAGCAGTACTTC
NA	NA	TRBJ1-1	TRBV28	CASRGDTEAFF	TGTGCGTCGCGGGGGGACACTGAAGCTTTCTTT
NA	TRBD1	TRBJ2-2	TRBV4-3	CASSRTGTTNTGELFF	TGCGCCAGCAGCCGGACAGGGACAACGAACACCGGGGAGCTGTTTTTT
NA	TRBD2	TRBJ2-7	TRBV5-1	CASSLAGLAGSYEQYF	TGCGCCAGCAGCTTGGCCGGGCTAGCGGGATCCTACGAGCAGTACTTC
NA	TRBD1	TRBJ2-7	TRBV5-4	CASSSQGATGEQYF	TGTGCCAGCAGCTCACAGGGGGCTACGGGCGAGCAGTACTTC
NA	NA	TRBJ1-2	TRBV6-5	CASSLDRVYGYTF	TGTGCCAGCAGCCTGGACAGAGTCTATGGCTACACCTTC
NA	TRBD1	TRBJ1-6	TRBV6-6	CASTRQGVDNSPLHF	TGTGCCAGCACCCGACAGGGTGTCGATAATTCACCCCTCCACTTT
NA	NA	TRBJ1-4	TRBV19	CASRDPGGATNEKLFF	TGTGCCAGTAGGGATCCGGGGGGTGCAACTAATGAAAAACTGTTTTTT
NA	NA	TRBJ2-1	TRBV4-2	CASSQMDRGNEQFF	TGTGCCAGCAGCCAAATGGACCGCGGCAATGAGCAGTTCTTC
NA	NA	TRBJ2-5	TRBV29-1	CSTRLAQETQYF	TGCAGCACTAGACTCGCCCAAGAGACCCAGTACTTC
NA	TRBD2	TRBJ2-3	TRBV5-4	CASSLFRTSETDTQYF	TGTGCCAGCAGCTTGTTCCGGACTAGCGAGACAGATACGCAGTATTTT
NA	TRBD1	TRBJ1-2	TRBV5-6	CASSLRQGQGNYGYTF	TGTGCCAGCAGCTTAAGACAGGGGCAAGGCAACTATGGCTACACCTTC
once	NA	TRBJ2-7	TRBV23-1	CASSPGAGEQYF	TGCGCCAGCTCCCCGGGGGCCGGAGAGCAGTACTTC
NA	NA	TRBJ2-7	TRBV7-9	CASSPARASSSYEQYF	TGTGCCAGCAGCCCCGCTCGGGCTTCGAGCTCCTACGAGCAGTACTTC
NA	TRBD2	TRBJ2-5	TRBV11-2	CASSSLAGWETQYF	TGTGCCAGCAGCTCCTTAGCGGGGTGGGAGACCCAGTACTTC
NA	TRBD1	TRBJ2-3	TRBV18	CASSPQGAGTDTQYF	TGTGCCAGCTCACCACAGGGGGCTGGTACAGATACGCAGTATTTT
NA	TRBD1	TRBJ2-7	TRBV19	CASSTRQLTGSSYEQYF	TGTGCCAGTAGTACACGTCAACTGACAGGGAGCTCCTACGAGCAGTACTTC
NA	NA	TRBJ2-7	TRBV25-1	CASSDGSGQYF	TGTGCCAGCAGTGATGGTTCGGGTCAGTACTTC
NA	TRBD1	TRBJ2-2	TRBV9	CASSAGTGVGGELFF	TGTGCCAGCAGCGCCGGGACAGGGGTTGGCGGGGAGCTGTTTTTT
NA	TRBD2	TRBJ2-5	TRBV18	CASSSGGVSQETQYF	TGTGCCAGCTCATCGGGGGGGGTCTCACAAGAGACCCAGTACTTC
NA	NA	TRBJ2-4	TRBV10-3	CAISEPIAKNIQYF	TGTGCCATCAGTGAGCCGATAGCCAAAAACATTCAGTACTTC
NA	NA	TRBJ2-1	TRBV30	CAWREGARTVEQFF	TGTGCCTGGAGGGAGGGGGCCCGGACGGTTGAGCAGTTCTTC
NA	NA	TRBJ1-4	TRBV2	CASRVTAATNEKLFF	TGTGCCAGCAGAGTCACAGCGGCAACTAATGAAAAACTGTTTTTT
NA	NA	TRBJ1-6	TRBV4-2	CASSQGDRGGYNSPLHF	TGTGCCAGCAGCCAAGGGGATCGAGGGGGTTACAATTCACCCCTCCACTTT
NA	TRBD2	TRBJ2-5	TRBV9	CASGRGIETQYF	TGTGCCAGCGGGAGGGGTATCGAGACCCAGTACTTC